This TCR beta chain was captured in a study of cytotoxic CD8 clonotypes in ibrutinib-treated CLL (dated by TCRdb to about 2021). About the investigation overall: The cohort had eleven to twelve relapsed/refractory and approximately 15 treatment-naive patients; 17 to 18 were IGHV unmutated. Partial responses were observed in around 25 patients and complete responses in 2; after a median follow-up of roughly 72 months, remission was maintained in 14 patients and progression was observed in 12. Samples averaged 255,043 productive templates and 80,000 to 100,000 productive rearrangements. Cryopreserved peripheral blood mononuclear cells were collected at three points: before therapy, at response, and at either sustained remission or disease progression. The response samples were drawn at a median of roughly twelve months into treatment, with a range of roughly 6 to 40 months. Of the roughly 86 people in the trial, some 28 had longitudinal samples available.

The goal of deep resolution MiSeq sequencing was a depth between 1 in 1 million and 1 in 200,000 T cells, and coverage averaged 10x per clonotype. TCR beta libraries were generated with the immunoSEQ hsTCRB Kit. Per the original workflow: Data were analyzed with ImmunoSEQ Data Assistant and ImmunoSEQ Analyzer, with V, D and J genes assigned per IMGT definitions. Clonality was computed as one minus normalized Shannon entropy of productive rearrangement frequencies, ranging from 0 to 1. Only overrepresented clonotypes making up at least 0.05% of the repertoire of each patient were included in the public clonotype analysis. Fewer than 15 age-matched healthy donor repertoires from immuneACCESS served as clonality controls. Held by TCRdb, this immuneACCESS table contains in-frame sequences only and omits some clones. Under half of the omission traces to an unresolved V gene where checked; the cause of the rest is unknown. V and J calls and clone size are those listed in that table; D and trimming were worked out from the DNA. This sample is represented by about 12,000 clones; 62% of them were singletons. The top ten clonotypes cover 25% of the sample.

Regarding this clone: What this receptor recognizes is not known. Per-nucleotide qualities are absent, and no much larger clonotype sits a single base away.

Findings and caveats that apply to the study as a whole: Public clonotypes were rare and either shrank or stayed stable during treatment, and the rise in clonality at ibrutinib response reflected expansion of private clonotypes. Clonality rose at ibrutinib response, remained stable during sustained remission, and dropped back toward baseline at progression. Sampling times were not matched between patients in sustained remission and patients whose disease was progressing, and lymph node repertoires were not examined. Baseline clonality was found to be higher than that of age-matched healthy donors and was strongly correlated with circulating CD8+ T-cell counts.

Approximately 2 micrograms of genomic DNA were extracted from cryopreserved PBMCs for TCR beta library preparation. Longitudinal blood samples from CLL patients receiving ibrutinib monotherapy were subjected to high-throughput TCR beta sequencing. The patients took part in an open-label, single-center phase 2 trial of ibrutinib monotherapy. The receptor's source is a human donor with chronic lymphocytic leukemia. This material consisted of PBMCs, taken before ibrutinib treatment.

The CDR3 here reads CASSFRGRDEQYF. In nucleotides, the sequence is TGTGCCAGCAGTTTTCGGGGAAGGGACGAGCAGTACTTC. This chain is built from TRBV27 and TRBJ2-7; the D gene is perhaps TRBD2, from 5 matching bases. Inclusive of the bounding cysteine and phenylalanine, the CDR3 is 13 residues long. Only the CDR3 portion is preserved as DNA: 39 bases, with reading frame beginning at the first base. The germline V gene (reference sequence) specifies MNHEY as CDR1 and SMNVEV as CDR2. V is cut by 3 bases and J by 5 bases, and the space between the germline ends is 11 bases.